Presented here are 2 T cell receptor beta chains from one specimen sequenced in a study of T cell clonality in common variable immunodeficiency. Some clones are missing from TCRdb's copy, which holds only in-frame ones; the method was immunoSEQ multiplex PCR. The table lists tens of thousands of clones, with no singletons. Sequencing used peripheral blood mononuclear cells. These receptors all come from a person aged 18 to 75 in good health.

This clone was seen at least ten times. The read comes to an end 3 residues before the CDR3 does, leaving the germline J gene to fill in the end. The chain employs TRBV15 and TRBJ2-7, with D tentatively TRBD1 (6 bases). The CDR3 spans 14 residues. CDR1 is LNHNV and CDR2 is YYDKDF in the germline V gene (reference sequence). With 9 bases removed from V and 1 base from J, the gap between germline ends came to 16 bases. This CDR3 is CATSNRVNSYEQYF. The CDR3 bases that were read are TGTGCCACTTCCAACAGGGTTAATTCCTACGAG.

This clone was found many times. The read finishes 3 residues shy of the CDR3 end, and the germline J gene is used to complete it. The chain carries TRBV7-9 and TRBJ1-2; possible D gene TRBD1, 6 bases. Germline CDR1 and CDR2: SEHNR and FQNEAQ (reference sequence). V lost 2 bases and J 3 bases, leaving 10 bases between the germline ends. This CDR3 region has 14 residues. The part of the CDR3 DNA that was read is TGTGCCAGCAGCTTAAACAGGGTGGACTATGGC. Translated, it gives CASSLNRVDYG. The full CDR3 sequence reads CASSLNRVDYGYTF.